This paragraph covers one TCR beta chain sequence. The assay was immunoSEQ multiplex PCR, and TCRdb's table has in-frame clones only and misses some. The data hold tens of thousands of clones, with roughly 62% observed a single time. The data derive from a study of cytotoxic CD8 clonotypes in ibrutinib-treated CLL. The specimen comprised PBMCs, sampled after 24 months of ibrutinib treatment. This receptor was identified in a human donor with chronic lymphocytic leukemia.

DNA for the CDR3: TGTGCCAGCAGCTTAAGGTCGGGAGGCAGAACAGATACGCAGTATTTT. Protein: CASSLRSGGRTDTQYF. The V and J genes are TRBV13 and TRBJ2-3; 7 bases fit TRBD2. CDR3 length: 16 residues. The germline CDR1 and CDR2 sequences are PRHDT and FYEKMQ (reference sequence). V dropped 2 bases and J dropped 3; count of bases not matched to a gene: 8.